The entry below describes one T cell receptor beta chain. V was cut by 0 bases and J by 2 bases, with 9 bases left in between. The length of the CDR3 is 15 residues. The germline V gene has CDR1 SGHRS and CDR2 YFSETQ. The record originates from a study of blood T cell repertoires in COVID-19. Per the study methods: Amplification from reference gene primers served as the basis for estimated nucleated cell counts. The data were produced by immunoSEQ multiplex PCR, yet TCRdb's version contains in-frame clones alone and is incomplete. Clone size and V and J calls were adopted from that table, with D and trimming inferred from the DNA. In the table there are roughly 350,000 clones, around 85% of which are singletons.

V and J are TRBV5-1 and TRBJ1-3; D might be TRBD1 (5 bases). This receptor was taken from a woman aged 18 to 35 with acute or convalescent COVID-19. The material sequenced was peripheral blood. For the CDR3, the DNA is TGCGCCAGCAGCTTGGGGCAGGGCCCTGGAAACACCATATATTTT. The encoded protein is CASSLGQGPGNTIYF.